This T cell receptor (beta chain) was obtained from a study of technical replicates of blood from four donors. The data were produced by immunoSEQ multiplex PCR, yet TCRdb's version contains in-frame clones alone and is incomplete. Here the sample spans about 83,000 clones, around 94% being singletons. V was clipped by 0 bases and J by 7 bases; unmatched bases: 6. CDR3 length: 16 amino acids. The germline CDR1 and CDR2 sequences are SGHNT and YYREEE (reference sequence). The source material was T cells isolated from PBMCs. This chain connects TRBV5-4 to TRBJ2-2, with 10 bases that match TRBD1. The receptor comes from a human donor in good health. DNA of the CDR3: TGTGCCAGCAGCTTGGCCGGGACAGGGGTGATCGGGGAGCTGTTTTTT. Translating gives CASSLAGTGVIGELFF.